A single count supports the clone carrying this T cell receptor (beta chain). This record comes from a study of blood T cell repertoires in COVID-19. Overall study context: The United States, Italy and Spain were the sources of the acute and convalescent COVID-19 samples. Sources were T cells, B-cell-depleted T cells, or PBMCs; the material itself was cDNA or gDNA.

From germline, CDR1 is LGHDT and CDR2 YNNKEL (reference sequence). This CDR3 spans 17 amino acids. Trimming cost V 1 base and J 5 bases, with 18 bases left between them. In the source study's methods: Amplifying reference gene primers gave estimates of nucleated cell counts. The assay was immunoSEQ multiplex PCR, and TCRdb's table has in-frame clones only and misses some. Clonal size and the V and J genes are those of that table, whereas D and trimming came from the DNA. The repertoire includes 70,000 or so clones, roughly 91% of them detected once, and approximately 11% sits in the top ten. The sequence derives from a woman aged 18-29 years with acute or convalescent COVID-19. The sequencing sample was made of peripheral blood. The V gene is TRBV3-1 (or the pseudogene TRBV3-2), the J gene TRBJ2-1, with D maybe TRBD2 (6 bases). CDR3 region: CASSQVMASAGNNEQFF. CDR3 bases: TGTGCCAGCAGCCAAGTTATGGCTAGCGCAGGAAACAATGAGCAGTTCTTC.